This T cell receptor beta chain was retrieved from a study of cytomegalovirus exposure and HLA in healthy donors. Study outcomes and limitations: A later examination showed that TCR association rates differed by HLA locus, with DRB1 most and HLA-C fewest. What was likely a sequencing artifact was a cluster of highly shared sequence variants. Later analysis associated a missense DCLRE1C variant with TCR beta V- and J-gene trimming.

As for this clone: Its antigen is as yet unknown.

PCR employed 60 Vbeta and 13 Jbeta primers. Only in-frame clones appear in the TCRdb table, and some are missing; sequencing was by immunoSEQ multiplex PCR. This table holds under 200,000 clones, about 75% found once. Trimming cost V 6 bases and J 4 bases, with 12 bases left between them. Per the germline V gene, CDR1 is SNHLY and CDR2 is FYNNEI. CDR3 size: 14 residues. Sequencing was performed on PBMCs. The genes are TRBV2 and TRBJ1-4; the D gene is possibly TRBD1 (5 bases). The TCR sequence derives from a woman aged 40-49 years in good health and CMV-seropositive. DNA for the CDR3: TGTGCCAGCAGGAAACAGGAGAATAATGAAAAACTGTTTTTT. Residues: CASRKQENNEKLFF.